The sequence of this T cell receptor beta chain was determined in a study of control samples from healthy donors and cancer patients. There are 11 residues in the CDR3. Trimming left V 1 base short and J 4 bases short, with 2 bases between. The V gene's germline CDR1 is MGHDK and CDR2 SYGVNS. Assay used: immunoSEQ multiplex PCR; TCRdb lists only in-frame clones, some missing. The repertoire holds some 79,000 clones, with 93% as singletons. The TCR sequence derives from a woman aged 40 to 50 with lung cancer. What was sequenced was PBMCs. J is TRBJ2-7 and V is TRBV25-1, with unresolved D. The CDR3 DNA reads TGTGCCAGCAGTGAATGGTACGAGCAGTACTTC. Translated: CASSEWYEQYF.